The present T cell receptor beta chain was sequenced within a study of blood T cell repertoires in COVID-19. As for the study in general: Acute and convalescent COVID-19 specimens originated in the United States, Italy and Spain. Nucleic acid was either cDNA or gDNA, and it came from T cells, B-cell-depleted T cells, or PBMCs.

Participants' reported clinical history set cohort assignment. TCRdb keeps only in-frame clones here, not all; method: immunoSEQ multiplex PCR. The data contain about 270,000 clones, approximately 91% of them singletons. V lost 6 bases, J lost 0 bases, and 5 bases lay in between. CDR3 size: 12 residues. The V gene's germline CDR1 is LGHNA and CDR2 YNFKEQ. The rearrangement uses TRBV4-2 and TRBJ1-2; D gene unclear. The specimen sequenced was PBMCs or T cells enriched from blood (not recorded which). The TCR sequence derives from a middle-aged woman with acute COVID-19. CDR3 nucleotide sequence: TGTGCCAGCAGAGGAGCTAACTATGGCTACACCTTC. This translates into CASRGANYGYTF.